The next 17 T cell receptor beta chains were all read from a single sample in a study of neurological immune-mediated disorders. TCRdb fed the 5' RACE reads into MiXCR, producing one record per CDR3 protein. Among some 60,000 distinct CDR3 sequences listed, 9.7% were seen once. Time point in this sample: longitudinal time-point 2. Material for sequencing was PBMCs. The receptors here all came from a man aged 25 to 40 in good health.

Note on this clonotype: The junction shows a germline mismatch at one end, possibly a read error. V is TRBV3-1 and J is TRBJ2-1; D is possibly TRBD1 or TRBD2 (5 bases each). The CDR3 has 11 residues. CDR1 is LGHDT and CDR2 is YNNKEL in the germline V gene (reference sequence). The CDR3 is CASSQEGEHFF. CDR3 DNA sequence: TGTGCCAGCAGCCAAGAAGGGGAGCACTTCTTC.

There are many counts of this clonotype. This chain connects TRBV7-2 to TRBJ2-7; 13 bases align to TRBD2. The CDR3 is 14 residues long. Germline CDR1 reads SGHTA; CDR2 reads FQGNSA. J lost 7 bases, V lost 4 bases, and 4 bases had no gene match. CDR3 nucleotide sequence: TGTGCCAGCAGCTGGGGACTAGCGGGAACAGAGCAGTACTTC. It is translated as CASSWGLAGTEQYF.

Many counts were recorded for this clonotype. The V gene is TRBV20-1, the J gene TRBJ2-7; D might be TRBD2 (6 bases). Germline CDR1 DFQATT, CDR2 SNEGSKA (reference sequence). Trimming cost V 0 bases and J 12 bases, with 24 bases left between them. CDR3 length equals 15 residues. The CDR3 DNA follows: TGCAGTGCTAGAGATCTAAGGCGGGACCTGGGCGTTGGGTACTTC. The encoded protein is CSARDLRRDLGVGYF.

There are a few counts of this clonotype. A much larger clone is a single base away; this may be a read error. The chain has TRBV18 and TRBJ1-1; weak D call: TRBD1 (5 bases). The V end lost 2 bases, the J end lost 5 bases, and 21 bases lay between the germline ends. The CDR3 spans 17 residues. CDR1 is KGHSH, CDR2 LQKENI, per germline. The chain's CDR3 is CASSPRLGEMEETEAFF. The DNA for the CDR3 is TGTGCCAGCTCACCAAGATTGGGGGAGATGGAAGAAACTGAAGCTTTCTTT. The full variable domain, completed using reference TRBV18 and TRBJ1-1, is NAGVMQNPRHLVRRRGQEARLRCSPMKGHSHVYWYRQLPEEGLKFMVYLQKENIIDESGMPKERFSAEFPKEGPSILRIQQVVRGDSAAYFCASSPRLGEMEETEAFFGQGTRLTVV.

The table lists this clonotype with many counts. This chain joins TRBV5-1 and TRBJ2-2; 10 bases are shared with TRBD1. Germline V CDR1 and CDR2: SGHRS, YFSETQ. Trimming took 5 bases from V and 5 from J; bases not matched to a gene: 9. CDR3 length: 16 amino acids. The CDR3 bases are TGCGCCAGCAGGCGCCAGACAGGGGGCGTAACCGGGGAGCTGTTTTTT. Translating it yields CASRRQTGGVTGELFF.

The sample holds many counts of this clonotype. The rearrangement joins TRBV29-1 to TRBJ2-5; tentatively, D is TRBD1 (6 bases). This CDR3 is built from 14 residues. V was trimmed by 6 bases and J by 2 bases, leaving 16 bases between them. Germline CDR1 and CDR2: SQVTM and ANQGSEA. In nucleotides, the CDR3 is TGCAGCGTGGTGGACAGAGGGCAACAAGAGACCCAGTACTTC. Translation gives CSVVDRGQQETQYF.

This clonotype was seen many times. The chain carries TRBV20-1 and TRBJ2-7, with 8 bases matching TRBD1. V shed 3 bases and J 0 bases; nucleotides not matched to a gene: 7. Germline V gene lookup returns CDR1 DFQATT and CDR2 SNEGSKA (reference sequence). The CDR3 loop spans 15 amino acids. CDR3 nucleotide sequence: TGCAGTGCTAGTGTCGGGACAGGATCCTCCTACGAGCAGTACTTC. This codes for CSASVGTGSSYEQYF.

This clonotype came up many times. The chain has TRBV7-6 and TRBJ1-3; no clear D gene. The CDR3 loop spans 16 amino acids. The germline V and J ends were trimmed by 1 base and 0 bases, with 10 bases remaining between them. Germline CDR1 and CDR2: SGHVS and FNYEAQ. CDR3 sequence: CASSLGGLLSGNTIYF. CDR3 coding DNA: TGTGCCAGCAGCTTAGGTGGTTTGCTCTCTGGAAACACCATATATTTT.

This clonotype has ten or more counts. V usage is TRBV9 and J usage is TRBJ2-2; TRBD2 agrees at 10 bases. The CDR3 runs 17 residues. CDR1 and CDR2 (germline): SGDLS, YYNGEE. The J segment lost 2 bases and the V segment lost 4 bases, leaving 8 bases of the junction unmatched. DNA for the CDR3: TGTGCCAGCAGCCCTATTTGGACTAGCGGAAACACCGGGGAGCTGTTTTTT. This translates into CASSPIWTSGNTGELFF.

This clonotype was recorded many times. The chain combines TRBV5-1 with TRBJ2-3, with 9 bases fitting TRBD2. CDR1 and CDR2 (germline): SGHRS, YFSETQ. Trimming at V came to 6 bases and at J to 3 bases, leaving 2 bases not matched to a gene. The CDR3 is 13 amino acids. The CDR3 DNA sequence: TGCGCCAGCATGACTAGCGGAACAGATACGCAGTATTTT. Translation gives CASMTSGTDTQYF.

The chain uses TRBV7-9 and TRBJ2-7; 7 bases agree with TRBD1. Germline V gene data show CDR1 as SEHNR and CDR2 as FQNEAQ (reference sequence). The CDR3 length is 13 residues. Trimming took 6 bases from V and 1 from J; bases not matched to a gene: 3. In nucleotides, the CDR3 is TGTGCCAGCAGGAGGACAGGATCCTACGAGCAGTACTTC. Translation: CASRRTGSYEQYF.

This clonotype was counted at least ten times. The chain links TRBV12-3 or TRBV12-4 to TRBJ2-7; D might be TRBD1 (6 bases). This CDR3 contains 15 residues. V lost 6 bases, J lost 2 bases, and 17 bases lay in between. The CDR3 nucleotides read TGTGCCAGCAGCCTAGCCGGGACAAATCCCTACGAGCAGTACTTC. Its protein product is CASSLAGTNPYEQYF.

Many counts were recorded for this clonotype. The gene calls are TRBV29-1 and TRBJ1-5; 7 nucleotides align to TRBD1. V lost 6 bases to trimming and J lost 7 bases; unmatched junction nucleotides: 9. From germline, CDR1 is SQVTM and CDR2 ANQGSEA. This CDR3 contains 13 residues. The CDR3 is CSVSQGERQPQHF. The DNA of the CDR3 is TGCAGCGTGTCCCAGGGGGAGAGGCAGCCCCAGCATTTT. The variable domain in full, with the rest retrieved from reference TRBV29-1 and TRBJ1-5, is SAVISQKPSRDICQRGTSLTIQCQVDSQVTMMFWYRQQPGQSLTLIATANQGSEATYESGFVIDKFPISRPNLTFSTLTVSNMSPEDSSIYLCSVSQGERQPQHFGDGTRLSIL.

This clonotype occurred many times. V gene TRBV5-1 combines with J gene TRBJ2-3; 7 bases match TRBD2. The germline CDR1 and CDR2 sequences are SGHRS and YFSETQ. Unmatched junction bases numbered 8, after V lost 4 bases and J lost 3 bases. This CDR3 comprises 15 residues. The CDR3 region has the DNA TGCGCCAGCAGCCCATGGACTAGGTTAACAGATACGCAGTATTTT. It encodes CASSPWTRLTDTQYF.

This clonotype was seen ten or more times. The chain employs TRBV29-1 and TRBJ1-1; D unclear. Germline-derived CDR1 and CDR2 are SQVTM and ANQGSEA. V lost 8 bases, J lost 1 base, and 11 bases lay in between. The CDR3 length is 12 residues. This CDR3 is CSLSGGNTEAFF. The CDR3, as DNA: TGCAGCCTAAGTGGTGGGAACACTGAAGCTTTCTTT.

This clonotype was recorded at least ten times. This chain uses TRBV28 with TRBJ2-3; 13 bases line up with TRBD2. CDR1 and CDR2 (germline): MDHEN, SYDVKM. The CDR3 loop spans 16 amino acids. J was trimmed by 6 bases and V by 3 bases; bases with no gene match: 6. As DNA, the CDR3 is TGTGCCAGCAGTTTCCGACTACTAGCGGGGGGGGATACGCAGTATTTT. Protein: CASSFRLLAGGDTQYF.

Ten or more counts support this clonotype. The chain carries TRBV10-3 and TRBJ2-7; tentative D call: TRBD2 (5 bases). Germline CDR1 and CDR2: ENHRY and SYGVKD. CDR3 length: 15 amino acids. V lost 2 bases to trimming and J lost 10 bases, with 21 bases between them. CDR3 residues: CAISEGIGIGSGQYF. In nucleotides, the CDR3 is TGTGCCATCAGTGAGGGGATCGGGATAGGGAGCGGCCAGTACTTC.